Shown below are 22 T cell receptor beta chains from a single sample sequenced in a study of brain T cells in children with intractable seizures. TCRdb's table, derived via immunoSEQ multiplex PCR, lists solely in-frame clones and lacks some. Of about 340,000 clones listed, over 85% are singletons. Noted time point: blood from clinic visit 5 months post-surgery; TSC patient then seizure free. The material sequenced was peripheral blood, taken 4 to 6 months after surgery. The receptors here all came from a boy under three years old with tuberous sclerosis and intractable seizures.

This chain uses TRBV9 with TRBJ2-5, with 8 positions matching TRBD2. The CDR3 is made up of 16 amino acids. Germline lookup yields CDR1 SGDLS and CDR2 YYNGEE. Trimming at V came to 0 bases and at J to 4 bases, leaving 8 bases not matched to a gene. The CDR3 spells CASSVAGTRRGETQYF. Here the CDR3 DNA reads TGTGCCAGCAGCGTAGCCGGGACTAGACGAGGAGAGACCCAGTACTTC.

A remark on this clone: This sample includes further DNA sequences coding for the same CDR3. V is TRBV6-5 and J is TRBJ1-1; tentative D call: TRBD1 (5 bases). The V gene lost 6 bases and the J gene lost 1 base, with 9 bases spanning the gap. The CDR3 length is 13 residues. CDR1 and CDR2 from the germline V gene are MNHEY and SVGAGI. The CDR3 DNA reads TGTGCCAGCAGAACTGGACAGAACACTGAAGCTTTCTTT. It is translated as CASRTGQNTEAFF.

This clone showed up just once. V is TRBV12-5 and J is TRBJ2-3; D is unclear. The CDR3 has 14 residues. Germline values: CDR1 LGHNT, CDR2 FRNRAP. The V and J ends lost 1 base and 3 bases respectively, with 8 bases between them. The CDR3 spells CASGLAQMTDTQYF. Here the CDR3 DNA reads TGTGCTAGTGGTTTGGCCCAAATGACAGATACGCAGTATTTT.

This clone was seen just once. V and J are TRBV6-5 and TRBJ2-1; 7 nucleotides align to TRBD2. V was clipped by 0 bases and J by 1 base; unmatched bases: 3. The CDR3 covers 16 residues. Germline CDR1 MNHEY, CDR2 SVGAGI. The CDR3 DNA is TGTGCCAGCAGTTACTCACTAGCGTTGTCCTACAATGAGCAGTTCTTC. This codes for CASSYSLALSYNEQFF.

The V gene is TRBV15, the J gene TRBJ1-1; maybe TRBD1 (6 bases). CDR3 length: 16 amino acids. Trimming took off 5 bases at V and 0 bases at J, with 16 bases between the two ends. Germline V gene sequence: CDR1 LNHNV, CDR2 YYDKDF (reference sequence). The CDR3 protein is CATSGSTQGLNTEAFF. CDR3 nucleotide sequence: TGTGCCACCAGCGGTTCTACACAGGGACTGAACACTGAAGCTTTCTTT.

V is TRBV29-1 and J is TRBJ2-1; TRBD2 agrees at 14 bases. The CDR3 runs to 14 residues. The germline gives CDR1 SQVTM, CDR2 ANQGSEA. The V segment lost 6 bases and the J segment 9 bases; nucleotides outside the gene matches: 7. This CDR3 is CSVVTSGRAGEQFF. The CDR3 nucleotides read TGCAGCGTAGTGACTAGCGGGAGGGCCGGTGAGCAGTTCTTC.

The rearrangement links TRBV18 to TRBJ2-1; D remains ambiguous. The ends were cut back, 5 bases at V and 0 bases at J, with 11 bases in the middle. CDR1 and CDR2 (germline): KGHSH, LQKENI. This CDR3 region has 15 residues. The CDR3 nucleotides read TGTGCCAGCTCAGACACGGATAGCTCCTACAATGAGCAGTTCTTC. It yields the protein CASSDTDSSYNEQFF.

The J gene is TRBJ2-7, the V gene TRBV2; no clear D gene. CDR3 length equals 14 residues. Germline CDR1 SNHLY, CDR2 FYNNEI. Between the trimmed V and J ends, which lost 7 bases and 6 bases, there was a span of 19 bases. CDR3 DNA sequence: TGTGCCAGCACCCAAGCATTCTCTCGCTCCGAGCAGTACTTC. It specifies CASTQAFSRSEQYF.

The V gene is TRBV6-2 or TRBV6-3, the J gene TRBJ1-5; TRBD1 matches at 8 bases. The CDR3 totals 15 residues. Germline V gene sequence: CDR1 MNHEY, CDR2 SVGEGT. With 1 base clipped from V and 6 bases from J, the junction kept 5 bases outside the gene matches. The CDR3: CASSYLQGAGQPQHF. DNA of the CDR3: TGTGCCAGCAGTTACTTGCAGGGGGCAGGTCAGCCCCAGCATTTT.

This chain connects TRBV18 to TRBJ1-6; D is unclear. CDR1 is KGHSH and CDR2 is LQKENI in the germline V gene. The CDR3 loop spans 16 amino acids. Between the trimmed V and J ends, which lost 3 bases and 8 bases, there was a span of 17 bases. For the CDR3, the DNA is TGTGCCAGCTCACCCGTGACAAGACCGGCTGATTCACCCCTCCACTTT. Protein sequence: CASSPVTRPADSPLHF.

The DNA for the CDR3 is TGCGCCAGCAGCCAAGAAGAAGGGAGCGGGGCCAACGTCCTGACTTTC. Protein: CASSQEEGSGANVLTF. This chain connects TRBV4-1 to TRBJ2-6; a possible D gene is TRBD2 (5 bases). V gave up 0 bases and J gave up 4 bases, with 10 bases separating them. The germline V gene encodes CDR1 MGHRA and CDR2 YSYEKL. This CDR3 comprises 16 residues.

This clone was counted a single time. This chain joins TRBV15 and TRBJ2-1; D remains unclear. Trimming stripped 5 bases from V and 4 bases from J, with 15 bases between. Germline V lookup: CDR1 LNHNV, CDR2 YYDKDF (reference sequence). CDR3 length: 15 residues. In DNA, the CDR3 is TGTGCCACCAGCGAGAGAAGCGTACTTTACAATGAGCAGTTCTTC. Protein: CATSERSVLYNEQFF.

Written as DNA, the CDR3 is TGTGCCAGCAGGCCCGCGGGTGGGACTATTCCTTCTGACTATGGCTACACCTTC. Translated, it gives CASRPAGGTIPSDYGYTF. The chain has TRBV7-9 and TRBJ1-2; weak D call: TRBD1 (5 bases). This CDR3 comprises 18 residues. The germline gives CDR1 SEHNR, CDR2 FQNEAQ (reference sequence). The V end was cut by 6 bases, the J end by 3 bases, with 26 bases between.

This rearrangement joins TRBV29-1 to TRBJ2-2, with 7 bases matching TRBD1. V shed 4 bases, J shed 7 bases, and the junction held 6 bases outside the gene matches. CDR1 SQVTM and CDR2 ANQGSEA come from the germline V gene. The CDR3 is 13 residues long. In DNA form, the CDR3 reads TGCAGCGTTGGGGACAGATTAAGCGGGGAGCTGTTTTTT. Translating gives CSVGDRLSGELFF.

This rearrangement joins TRBV5-1 to TRBJ1-2; D is perhaps TRBD1 (5 bases). V was shortened by 0 bases and J by 4 bases, with 13 bases between the two germline ends. CDR3 length: 15 amino acids. CDR1 is SGHRS and CDR2 is YFSETQ in the germline V gene. CDR3 bases: TGCGCCAGCAGCTTGGGTTCTGGGGACGGCTATGGCTACACCTTC. This gives the protein CASSLGSGDGYGYTF.

V usage is TRBV7-6 and J usage is TRBJ1-1; maybe TRBD1 (5 bases). The CDR3 has 11 residues. The germline V and J ends were trimmed by 10 bases and 5 bases, with 11 bases remaining between them. The V gene's germline CDR1 is SGHVS and CDR2 FNYEAQ. The CDR3 sequence: CATEGITEAFF. The CDR3 nucleotides are TGTGCCACCGAGGGGATAACTGAAGCTTTCTTT.

The V and J genes are TRBV10-3 and TRBJ2-1, with 7 positions matching TRBD2. V lost 6 bases to trimming and J lost 4 bases; unmatched junction nucleotides: 3. CDR3 length: 13 amino acids. Germline loops: CDR1 ENHRY, CDR2 SYGVKD. The CDR3 reads CAIRASGYNEQFF. For the CDR3, the DNA is TGTGCCATCAGGGCTAGCGGATACAATGAGCAGTTCTTC.

V and J are TRBV5-6 and TRBJ2-7, with a tentative D call TRBD1 (6 bases). Trimming left V 4 bases short and J 1 base short, with 18 bases between. This CDR3 spans 16 amino acids. Germline V gene lookup returns CDR1 SGHDT and CDR2 YYEEEE. CDR3 residues: CASSRWDMSISYEQYF. The CDR3 region has the DNA TGTGCCAGCAGCAGGTGGGACATGAGTATATCCTACGAGCAGTACTTC.

A single count supports this clone. The rearrangement links TRBV10-3 to TRBJ1-2, with 7 bases matching TRBD1. The V segment lost 11 bases and the J segment 2 bases; nucleotides outside the gene matches: 8. Germline V gives CDR1 ENHRY, CDR2 SYGVKD. The CDR3 is 13 residues long. The CDR3 nucleotides read TGTGCCTCGACCGGGACAGACAACTATGGCTACACCTTC. It codes for CASTGTDNYGYTF.

This chain connects TRBV6-5 to TRBJ1-4; no clear D gene. This CDR3 spans 13 amino acids. Germline CDR1 and CDR2: MNHEY and SVGAGI. Trimming stripped 2 bases from V and 1 base from J, with 2 bases between. Here the CDR3 DNA reads TGTGCCAGCAGTTACGTAACTAATGAAAAACTGTTTTTT. It encodes CASSYVTNEKLFF.

The CDR3 DNA reads as TGTGCCAGCTCACCGCAGGGTTTTCGGAATGGCTACACCTTC. Residues: CASSPQGFRNGYTF. The chain joins TRBV18 to TRBJ1-2; possible D gene TRBD1, 5 bases. CDR3 length equals 14 residues. V lost 3 bases, J lost 6 bases, and 14 bases lay in between. Per the germline V gene, CDR1 is KGHSH and CDR2 is LQKENI.

J is TRBJ1-1 and V is TRBV6-1; no reliable D call. This CDR3 region has 15 residues. The V gene lost 1 base and the J gene lost 0 bases, with 9 bases spanning the gap. Germline loops: CDR1 MNHNS, CDR2 SASEGT. The CDR3 is CASSEEWDMNTEAFF. CDR3 in DNA: TGTGCCAGCAGTGAAGAGTGGGATATGAACACTGAAGCTTTCTTT.